The clone carrying this T cell receptor (beta chain) was observed a handful of times. Its antigen is undetermined. MiXCR was run by TCRdb on the 5' RACE reads, yielding one entry per CDR3 protein. The table records approximately 350,000 distinct CDR3 sequences, 10% to 15% of them present only once. The data derive from a study of T-cell memory formation after mild COVID-19. Findings and caveats of the study: Among CD4+ contracting clones, most were CM and EM, and CD8+ ones EMRA.

The CDR3 consists of 12 residues. Trimming pared 3 bases from V and 8 bases from J, leaving 10 bases between. Germline CDR1 is SGHTA and CDR2 is FQGNSA. The origin of this receptor is a young man who had mild COVID-19 (a few samples of this study predate the infection). Cell type and time point are not known. What was sequenced was PBMCs or a T cell subset sorted from them (not recorded which). V is TRBV7-2 and J is TRBJ1-1; D uncertain. The CDR3 DNA sequence: TGTGCCAGCAGCTTTCGCTTTGAGGAAGCTTTCTTT. It is translated as CASSFRFEEAFF.